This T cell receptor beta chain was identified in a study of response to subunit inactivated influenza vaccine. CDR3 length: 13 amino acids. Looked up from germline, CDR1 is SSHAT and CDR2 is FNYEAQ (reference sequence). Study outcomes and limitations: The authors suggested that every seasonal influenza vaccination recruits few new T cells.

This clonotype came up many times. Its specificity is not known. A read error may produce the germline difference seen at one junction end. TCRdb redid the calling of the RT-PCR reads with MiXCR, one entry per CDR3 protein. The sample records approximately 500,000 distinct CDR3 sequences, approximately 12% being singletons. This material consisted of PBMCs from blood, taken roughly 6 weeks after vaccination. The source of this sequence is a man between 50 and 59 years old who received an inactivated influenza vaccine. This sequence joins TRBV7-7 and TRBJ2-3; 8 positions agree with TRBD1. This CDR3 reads CASSPGGGDTQYF. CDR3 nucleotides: TGTGCTAGCAGCCCAGGGGGCGGAGATACGCAGTATTTT.